The next 17 T cell receptor beta chains were all read from a single sample in a study of blood T cell repertoires in COVID-19. The assay was immunoSEQ multiplex PCR, and TCRdb's table has in-frame clones only and misses some. The data show roughly 130,000 clones, roughly 86% seen once. Sequencing was done on a sample of peripheral blood. These receptors were taken from a woman aged 55 to 70 with acute or convalescent COVID-19.

The chain uses TRBV12-3 or TRBV12-4 and TRBJ2-6; D ambiguous. There are 13 residues in the CDR3. V was clipped by 6 bases and J by 0 bases, with 3 bases between them. CDR3 bases: TGTGCCAGCAGACTCTCTGGGGCCAACGTCCTGACTTTC. Translating gives CASRLSGANVLTF.

The chain carries TRBV11-3 and TRBJ2-1, with 9 nucleotides matching TRBD1. Germline trimming cut 5 bases from V and 9 bases from J; bases unmatched to any gene: 2. Per the germline V gene, CDR1 is SGHNT and CDR2 is YENEEA. The CDR3 covers 12 residues. The CDR3 DNA is TGTGCCAGCAGCGAGGGACAGGGTGAGCAGTTCTTC. This translates into CASSEGQGEQFF.

The V and J genes are TRBV2 and TRBJ2-6, with no clear D. Trimming removed 4 bases at V and 4 bases at J, with 14 bases between. This CDR3 contains 16 residues. Germline values: CDR1 SNHLY, CDR2 FYNNEI. The CDR3 sequence is CASSVRRPAGANVLTF. The CDR3 DNA reads TGTGCCAGCAGTGTCAGGCGACCGGCGGGGGCCAACGTCCTGACTTTC. Full variable domain (remainder filled in from reference TRBV2 and TRBJ2-6): EPEVTQTPSHQVTQMGQEVILRCVPISNHLYFYWYRQILGQKVEFLVSFYNNEISEKSEIFDDQFSVERPDGSNFTLKIRSTKLEDSAMYFCASSVRRPAGANVLTFGAGSRLTVL.

The genes are TRBV9 and TRBJ2-2; 8 bases match TRBD1. Trimming removed 4 bases from V and 5 bases from J; junction bases left unmatched: 7. The CDR3 loop spans 15 amino acids. CDR1 is SGDLS, CDR2 YYNGEE, per germline. CDR3 in amino acids: CASSLGQGGTGELFF. CDR3 sequence (DNA): TGTGCCAGCAGCTTAGGACAGGGAGGTACCGGGGAGCTGTTTTTT.

The rearrangement uses TRBV7-2 and TRBJ1-2; a possible D gene is TRBD1 (5 bases). The germline gives CDR1 SGHTA, CDR2 FQGNSA. V lost 1 base, J lost 2 bases, and 8 bases lay in between. This CDR3 is 14 amino acids long. The CDR3 coding sequence is TGTGCCAGCAGCTTAGTGGGGGGAAACTATGGCTACACCTTC. This gives the protein CASSLVGGNYGYTF.

This clone was recorded once. V is TRBV11-2 and J is TRBJ2-1; D is perhaps TRBD1 (5 bases). The CDR3 extends over 14 amino acids. Germline V CDR1 and CDR2: SGHAT, FQNNGV. V was trimmed by 6 bases and J by 2 bases, leaving 11 bases between them. This chain's CDR3 is CASRLLTAYNEQFF. The CDR3 coding sequence is TGTGCCAGCAGGCTACTGACAGCCTACAATGAGCAGTTCTTC.

The chain is built from TRBV3-1 (or the pseudogene TRBV3-2) and TRBJ2-1, with D possibly matching TRBD1 (6 bases). The germline gives CDR1 LGHDT, CDR2 YNNKEL (reference sequence). CDR3 length equals 15 residues. The V gene lost 1 base and the J gene lost 1 base, with 8 bases spanning the gap. The CDR3 DNA is TGTGCCAGCAGCCAAGGGACAGCTTCCTACAATGAGCAGTTCTTC. It is translated as CASSQGTASYNEQFF.

This clone has only one observation. The chain recombines TRBV7-9 with TRBJ1-1; TRBD1 matches at 9 bases. CDR1 is SEHNR, CDR2 FQNEAQ, per germline (reference sequence). This CDR3 spans 14 amino acids. J gave up 8 bases and V 0 bases, and 4 bases lay outside the gene matches. In nucleotides, the CDR3 is TGTGCCAGCAGCTTAGCGGGACAGGGACAGGAAGCTTTCTTT. Amino acid sequence: CASSLAGQGQEAFF.

This sequence joins TRBV14 and TRBJ1-1; no clear D. V was cut by 4 bases and J by 3 bases, with 12 bases left in between. This CDR3 is built from 14 residues. CDR1 and CDR2 from the germline V gene are SGHDN and FVKESK. DNA for the CDR3: TGTGCCAGCAGCCTAGGAGGCGGGGACACTGAAGCTTTCTTT. As protein: CASSLGGGDTEAFF.

This clone was counted between two and nine times. V gene TRBV5-1 combines with J gene TRBJ1-2; D not certain. V lost 1 base and J 7 bases, leaving 14 bases between the germline ends. This CDR3 has 14 amino acids. From germline, CDR1 is SGHRS and CDR2 YFSETQ. The CDR3 here is CASSLNGRYFGYTF. The CDR3 DNA is TGCGCCAGCAGCTTGAATGGGCGCTACTTTGGCTACACCTTC.

This clone was observed once. The chain links TRBV6-5 to TRBJ2-3; weak D call: TRBD1 (6 bases). V was clipped by 4 bases and J by 5 bases, with 16 bases between them. Germline values: CDR1 MNHEY, CDR2 SVGAGI. The CDR3 runs to 15 residues. CDR3 coding DNA: TGTGCCAGCAGTTTAGAAGGGACACTCGGAGATACGCAGTATTTT. Encoded protein: CASSLEGTLGDTQYF.

The V gene is TRBV28, the J gene TRBJ2-2; D possibly corresponds to TRBD2 (5 bases). Germline V gives CDR1 MDHEN, CDR2 SYDVKM. This CDR3 region has 14 residues. The germline V and J ends were trimmed by 8 bases and 0 bases, with 10 bases remaining between them. CDR3 protein: CASQRTPNTGELFF. CDR3 nucleotides: TGTGCCAGCCAACGGACTCCGAACACCGGGGAGCTGTTTTTT.

Here the CDR3 DNA reads TGTGCCAGCAGGGGGACTAGCCGAGAGACCCAGTACTTC. This sequence encodes CASRGTSRETQYF. The chain is built from TRBV27 and TRBJ2-5, with 9 bases identical to TRBD2. Germline-derived CDR1 and CDR2 are MNHEY and SMNVEV (reference sequence). V was pared by 6 bases and J by 4 bases, with 3 bases of the junction left unmatched. This CDR3 spans 13 amino acids.

CDR3: CASVGGNYGYTF. CDR3 nucleotides: TGTGCCAGCGTCGGAGGGAACTATGGCTACACCTTC. The chain joins TRBV6-5 to TRBJ1-2; D unresolved. Trimming left V 8 bases short and J 2 bases short, with 9 bases between. The germline V gene encodes CDR1 MNHEY and CDR2 SVGAGI. There are 12 residues in the CDR3.

This clone was counted between two and nine times. The genes are TRBV19 and TRBJ1-1, with TRBD1 matching over 7 bases. This CDR3 has 14 amino acids. V lost 7 bases, J lost 4 bases, and 9 bases stayed unmatched. Germline CDR1 reads LNHDA; CDR2 reads SQIVND (reference sequence). CDR3 sequence: CASTFQAGGTEAFF. As DNA, the CDR3 is TGTGCCAGTACCTTTCAGGCAGGGGGCACTGAAGCTTTCTTT.

In nucleotides, the CDR3 is TGTGCCAGCAAACCTATCGGGACTAGCTTAACCGAGCAGTACTTC. Translated, it gives CASKPIGTSLTEQYF. The chain joins TRBV28 to TRBJ2-7, with TRBD2 identical over 9 bases. Germline V gene sequence: CDR1 MDHEN, CDR2 SYDVKM. The trim removed 7 bases at V and 6 bases at J, leaving 13 bases unmatched. This CDR3 is 15 amino acids long.

The chain employs TRBV9 and TRBJ2-2, with D hard to call. In germline, CDR1 is SGDLS, CDR2 YYNGEE. The CDR3 is 15 residues long. V lost 3 bases to trimming and J lost 7 bases, with 16 bases between them. The CDR3 DNA is TGTGCCAGCAGCGCTGGGCTTGGGCGTATCGGGGAGCTGTTTTTT. Its translation: CASSAGLGRIGELFF.